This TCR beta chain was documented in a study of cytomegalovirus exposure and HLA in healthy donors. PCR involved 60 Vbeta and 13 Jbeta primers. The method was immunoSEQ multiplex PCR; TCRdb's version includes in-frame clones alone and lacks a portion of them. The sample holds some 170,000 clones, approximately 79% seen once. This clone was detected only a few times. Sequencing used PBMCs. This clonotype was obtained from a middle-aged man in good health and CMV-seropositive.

CDR3 in amino acids: CASLDRGNTEAFF. The CDR3 DNA follows: TGTGCCTCTTTAGACAGGGGGAACACTGAAGCTTTCTTT. The genes are TRBV10-3 and TRBJ1-1; 8 bases fit TRBD1. Germline trimming cut 11 bases from V and 1 base from J; bases unmatched to any gene: 6. The CDR3 runs 13 residues. Germline CDR1 is ENHRY and CDR2 is SYGVKD.